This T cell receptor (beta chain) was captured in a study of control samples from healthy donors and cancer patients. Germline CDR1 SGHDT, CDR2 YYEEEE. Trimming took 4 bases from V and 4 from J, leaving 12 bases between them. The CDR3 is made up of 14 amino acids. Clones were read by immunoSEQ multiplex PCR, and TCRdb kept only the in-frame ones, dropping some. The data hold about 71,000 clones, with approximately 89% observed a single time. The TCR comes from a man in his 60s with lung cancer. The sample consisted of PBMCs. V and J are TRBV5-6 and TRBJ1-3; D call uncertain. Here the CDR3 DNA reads TGTGCCAGCAGCAGGGCCCCCTCGGGAAACACCATATATTTT. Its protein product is CASSRAPSGNTIYF. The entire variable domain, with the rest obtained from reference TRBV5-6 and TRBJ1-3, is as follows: DAGVTQSPTHLIKTRGQQVTLRCSPKSGHDTVSWYQQALGQGPQFIFQYYEEEERQRGNFPDRFSGHQFPNYSSELNVNALLLGDSALYLCASSRAPSGNTIYFGEGSWLTVV.